This TCR beta chain was documented in a study of blood T cell repertoires in COVID-19. Overall study: The United States, Italy and Spain supplied acute and convalescent COVID-19 samples. In each case, the material was cDNA or gDNA derived from T cells, B-cell-depleted T cells, or PBMCs.

Under the authors' procedure: Reference gene primer amplification gave nucleated cell count estimates. Assay: immunoSEQ multiplex PCR; the TCRdb copy retains only in-frame clones and omits some. Clone size and V and J calls were adopted from that table, with D and trimming inferred from the DNA. The top ten hold roughly 4.2% of the sample, which has fewer than 90,000 clones, around 75% seen once. The CDR3 is 14 residues long. Trimming removed 5 bases from V and 5 bases from J; junction bases left unmatched: 7. In germline, CDR1 is LGHNT, CDR2 FRNRAP. This clone occurred a few times. The clonotype originates from a woman aged 50 to 65 with acute or convalescent COVID-19. Sequencing was performed on peripheral blood. The rearrangement uses TRBV12-5 and TRBJ2-5, with 8 bases matching TRBD1. The CDR3 sequence is CASGPGTGRETQYF. CDR3 nucleotides: TGTGCTAGTGGTCCAGGGACAGGACGGGAGACCCAGTACTTC.